This passage covers 9 T cell receptor beta chains from one sample sequenced in a study of cytomegalovirus exposure and HLA in healthy donors (dated by TCRdb to about 2017). Library preparation used the immunoSEQ multiplex PCR assay. A mixture of 60 forward primers for TCR Vbeta segments and 13 reverse primers for TCR Jbeta segments was used in the multiplex PCR. TCRdb carries this immuneACCESS record with in-frame sequences only. Its versions omit some clonotypes, under half of them owing to an unresolved V gene in the studies checked, with the rest unexplained. This sample comprises about 130,000 clones, about 70% of them detected only once. The ten largest clonotypes hold around 3% of the sample. The source material was PBMCs. The receptors originated from a man aged 35 to 55 in good health and CMV-seronegative.

V gene TRBV6-4 combines with J gene TRBJ2-2; TRBD2 matches at 9 bases. V shed 6 bases, J shed 1 base, and the junction held 3 bases outside the gene matches. The CDR3 length is 15 residues. Germline V lookup: CDR1 MRHNA, CDR2 SNTAGT. The CDR3: CASSPTSGNTGELFF. In DNA form, the CDR3 reads TGTGCCAGCAGCCCGACTAGCGGGAACACCGGGGAGCTGTTTTTT.

V gene TRBV19 combines with J gene TRBJ1-2, with 9 bases matching TRBD1. CDR3 length: 16 residues. CDR1 is LNHDA and CDR2 is SQIVND in the germline V gene (reference sequence). J was trimmed by 6 bases and V by 4 bases; bases with no gene match: 12. The DNA for the CDR3 is TGTGCCAGTAGTAAAGCCGGGACAGGGACGTATCATGGCTACACCTTC. This codes for CASSKAGTGTYHGYTF.

This clone showed up just a few times. The V gene is TRBV2, the J gene TRBJ1-2, with 9 nucleotides matching TRBD1. The CDR3 contains 15 residues. Losses at the gene ends were 6 bases for V and 2 bases for J; bases not matched to a gene: 7. Germline V gives CDR1 SNHLY, CDR2 FYNNEI. DNA of the CDR3: TGTGCCAGCAGGTCCGGGACAGGGACGAACTATGGCTACACCTTC. Protein sequence: CASRSGTGTNYGYTF.

The chain couples TRBV7-2 to TRBJ2-1; 14 bases align to TRBD2. With V trimmed by 5 bases and J by 8 bases, 8 bases remained unmatched. Germline CDR1 is SGHTA and CDR2 is FQGNSA. The CDR3 contains 16 residues. CDR3 in DNA: TGTGCCAGCAGCCAGGGACTAGCGGGAGATGTCGATGAGCAGTTCTTC. It encodes CASSQGLAGDVDEQFF.

This clone was observed once. This sequence joins TRBV4-1 and TRBJ2-7, with D tentatively TRBD1 (5 bases). The CDR3 has 16 residues. The germline V and J ends were trimmed by 2 bases and 1 base, with 15 bases remaining between them. The germline CDR1 and CDR2 sequences are MGHRA and YSYEKL. CDR3: CASSQQTGLRSYEQYF. The CDR3 DNA follows: TGCGCCAGCAGCCAACAAACAGGTCTCAGGTCCTACGAGCAGTACTTC.

The sample holds a few counts of this clone. The DNA for the CDR3 is TGTGCCAGTAGCGTTTACGGTAGCTCTGGAAACACCATATATTTT. Translated: CASSVYGSSGNTIYF. The chain combines TRBV19 with TRBJ1-3; D uncertain. The CDR3 length is 15 residues. V shed 6 bases and J shed 0 bases, with 12 bases lying between them. From germline, CDR1 is LNHDA and CDR2 SQIVND (reference sequence).

This clone was found a few times. J is TRBJ1-4 and V is TRBV18; perhaps TRBD1 as D (5 bases). Germline V gene sequence: CDR1 KGHSH, CDR2 LQKENI. V lost 1 base and J 5 bases, leaving 11 bases between the germline ends. This CDR3 region has 15 residues. The CDR3 nucleotides read TGTGCCAGCTCACCACTTGAAGACAGCAATGAAAAACTGTTTTTT. The encoded protein is CASSPLEDSNEKLFF.

The CDR3 region has the DNA TGCGCCAGCAGCCCGAGGGATTATTCAGGGGCCGGGGAGCTGTTTTTT. Protein: CASSPRDYSGAGELFF. The J gene is TRBJ2-2, the V gene TRBV5-1, with D possibly TRBD1 on 6 matching bases. Germline values: CDR1 SGHRS, CDR2 YFSETQ. The V and J ends lost 4 bases and 6 bases respectively, with 19 bases between them. The CDR3 consists of 16 residues.

Remarks on this clone: The same CDR3 also results from other DNA sequences found in this sample. This rearrangement joins TRBV7-2 to TRBJ2-5, with 7 nucleotides matching TRBD2. Germline V lookup: CDR1 SGHTA, CDR2 FQGNSA. There are 13 residues in the CDR3. After removal of 2 bases from V and 5 bases from J, the junction contained 2 bases not matched to a gene. This CDR3 is CASSLTSVETQYF. The CDR3, as DNA: TGTGCCAGCAGCTTAACTAGCGTGGAGACCCAGTACTTC. The whole variable domain, filled in from reference TRBV7-2 and TRBJ2-5, reads GAGVSQSPSNKVTEKGKDVELRCDPISGHTALYWYRQSLGQGLEFLIYFQGNSAPDKSGLPSDRFSAERTGGSVSTLTIQRTQQEDSAVYLCASSLTSVETQYFGPGTRLLVL.